Detailed here is one T cell receptor beta chain. Its antigen is not identified. This sample is drawn from a study of T cell responses to AZD1222 COVID-19 vaccine. Study-level findings and limits: CD4 TCRs associated with vaccination spanned spike, dominating at 160-218 and 743-854. Baseline seropositivity characterized only a handful of AZD1222 recipients.

This CDR3 has 15 residues. From germline, CDR1 is SGHTA and CDR2 FQGNSA. Trimming stripped 0 bases from V and 6 bases from J, with 12 bases between. Profiling relied on immunoSEQ multiplex PCR, and the TCRdb table lists in-frame clones only, not all of them. This sample yields roughly 190,000 clones, of which roughly 93% are seen a single time; nearly 1% belongs to the top ten. The sequence derives from an adult in good health. The chain combines TRBV7-2 with TRBJ1-5; TRBD1 might be the D (5 bases). The sample consisted of peripheral blood, taken on day 0 of AZD1222 vaccination. DNA for the CDR3: TGTGCCAGCAGCTTAGCATGGGAGGGGAGTCAGCCCCAGCATTTT. This gives the protein CASSLAWEGSQPQHF.